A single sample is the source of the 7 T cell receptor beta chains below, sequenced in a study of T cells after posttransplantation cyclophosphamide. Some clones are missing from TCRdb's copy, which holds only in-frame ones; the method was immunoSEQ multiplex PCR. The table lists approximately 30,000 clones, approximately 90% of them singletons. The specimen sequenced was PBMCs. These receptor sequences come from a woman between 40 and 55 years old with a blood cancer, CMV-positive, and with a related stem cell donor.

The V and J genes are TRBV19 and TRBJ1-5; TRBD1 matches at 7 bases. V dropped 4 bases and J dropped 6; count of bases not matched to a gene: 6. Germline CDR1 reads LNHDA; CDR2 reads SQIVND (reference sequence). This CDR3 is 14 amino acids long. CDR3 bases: TGTGCCAGTAGTAGTCGGCAGGGGGGTCAGCCCCAGCATTTT. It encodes CASSSRQGGQPQHF.

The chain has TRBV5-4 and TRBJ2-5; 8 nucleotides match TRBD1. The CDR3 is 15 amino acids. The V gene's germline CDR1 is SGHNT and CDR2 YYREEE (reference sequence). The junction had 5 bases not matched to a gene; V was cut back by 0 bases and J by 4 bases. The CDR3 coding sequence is TGTGCCAGCAGCTTGGCGACAGGGGTAGGAGAGACCCAGTACTTC. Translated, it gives CASSLATGVGETQYF.

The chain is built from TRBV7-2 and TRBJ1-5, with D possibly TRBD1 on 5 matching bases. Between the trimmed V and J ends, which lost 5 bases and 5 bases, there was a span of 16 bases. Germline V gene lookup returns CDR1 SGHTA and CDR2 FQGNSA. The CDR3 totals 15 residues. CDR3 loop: CASSPLGQPHQPQHF. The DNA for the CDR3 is TGTGCCAGCAGCCCCCTAGGACAACCCCATCAGCCCCAGCATTTT.

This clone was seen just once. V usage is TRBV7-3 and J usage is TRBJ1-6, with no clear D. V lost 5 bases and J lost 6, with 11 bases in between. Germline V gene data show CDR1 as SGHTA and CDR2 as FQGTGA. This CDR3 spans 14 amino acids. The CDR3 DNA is TGTGCCAGCAGCCCCACGGGAGGTAATTCACCCCTCCACTTT. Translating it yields CASSPTGGNSPLHF.

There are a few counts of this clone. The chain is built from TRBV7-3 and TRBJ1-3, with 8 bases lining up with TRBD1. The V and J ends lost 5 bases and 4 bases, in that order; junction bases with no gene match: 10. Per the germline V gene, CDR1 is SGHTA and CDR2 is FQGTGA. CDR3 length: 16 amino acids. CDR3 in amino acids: CASSLDQGAVGNTIYF. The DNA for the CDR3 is TGTGCCAGCAGCCTTGACCAGGGGGCAGTGGGAAACACCATATATTTT.

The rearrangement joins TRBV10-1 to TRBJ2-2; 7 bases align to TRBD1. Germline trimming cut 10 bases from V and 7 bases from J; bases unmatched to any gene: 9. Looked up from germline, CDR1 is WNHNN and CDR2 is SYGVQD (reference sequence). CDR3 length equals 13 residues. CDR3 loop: CATNDRVNGELFF. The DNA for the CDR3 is TGCGCCACCAATGACAGGGTAAACGGGGAGCTGTTTTTT.

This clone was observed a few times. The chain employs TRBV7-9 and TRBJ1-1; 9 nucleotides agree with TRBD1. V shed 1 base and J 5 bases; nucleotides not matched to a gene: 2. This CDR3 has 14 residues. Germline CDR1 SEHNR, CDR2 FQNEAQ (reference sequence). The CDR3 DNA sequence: TGTGCCAGCAGCTTAGGGACAGGGGAAACTGAAGCTTTCTTT. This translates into CASSLGTGETEAFF.